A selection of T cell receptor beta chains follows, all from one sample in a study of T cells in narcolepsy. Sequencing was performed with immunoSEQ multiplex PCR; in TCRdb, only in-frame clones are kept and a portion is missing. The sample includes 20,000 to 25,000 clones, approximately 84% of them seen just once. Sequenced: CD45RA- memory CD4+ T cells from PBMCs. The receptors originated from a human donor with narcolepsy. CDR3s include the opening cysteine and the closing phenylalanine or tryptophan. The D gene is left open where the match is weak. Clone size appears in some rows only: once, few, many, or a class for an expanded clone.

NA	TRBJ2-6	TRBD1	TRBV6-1	CASSEGTGARGANVLTF
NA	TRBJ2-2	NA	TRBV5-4	CASSFGERLTGELFF
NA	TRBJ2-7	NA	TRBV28	CASSGRTTLYEQYF
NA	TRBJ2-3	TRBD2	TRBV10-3	CAIGLALDTQYF
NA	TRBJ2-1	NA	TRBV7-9	CASSLGEQFF
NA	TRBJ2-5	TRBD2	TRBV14	CASSPGAGGRETQYF
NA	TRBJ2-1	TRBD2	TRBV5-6	CASSLPSGSNEQFF
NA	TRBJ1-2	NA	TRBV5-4	CASSLSGLANYGYTF
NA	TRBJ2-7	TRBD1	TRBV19	CASSTSPGTAYEQYF
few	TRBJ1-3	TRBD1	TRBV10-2	CASTSGGLSSGNTIYF
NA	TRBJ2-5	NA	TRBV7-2	CASSPVATLQETQYF
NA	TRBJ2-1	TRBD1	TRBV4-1	CASSQATGSHNEQFF
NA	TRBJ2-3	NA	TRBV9	CASSVRSTTDTQYF
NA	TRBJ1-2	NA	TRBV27	CASSFGGHANYGYTF
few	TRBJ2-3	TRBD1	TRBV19	CASSRNLLRDSNTDTQYF